This T cell receptor (beta chain) is from a study of CD8 T cell repertoires and HIV-1 epitope variants. Study in general: Controls were a CMV, EBV and flu peptide pool, Ebola AY9 negative control, and no-peptide well. Epitopes were three Gag families plus Nef HW9 and YT9.

With regard to this clone: Antigen specificity is unknown.

The CDR3 has 11 amino acids. Germline-derived CDR1 and CDR2 are MGHDK and SYGVNS. The V end lost 8 bases, the J end lost 4 bases, and 8 bases lay between the germline ends. TCRdb's table, derived via immunoSEQ multiplex PCR, lists solely in-frame clones and lacks some. This table has roughly 6,000 clones, approximately 60% appearing once. The receptor was derived from a male donor with HIV. Sequencing was done on a sample of cultured CD8+ T cells derived from PBMCs. The rearrangement links TRBV25-1 to TRBJ1-1; D possibly corresponds to TRBD1 (5 bases). The CDR3 loop reads CASQRGTEAFF. DNA of the CDR3: TGTGCCAGCCAGAGGGGCACTGAAGCTTTCTTT.